This TCR beta chain comes out of a study of blood T cell repertoires in COVID-19. Study overall: Both acute and convalescent COVID-19 samples were obtained from the United States, Italy and Spain. T cells, B-cell-depleted T cells, or PBMCs supplied cDNA or gDNA.

Methods used by the authors: Reference gene primer amplification in the assay estimated nucleated cell counts. Assay: immunoSEQ multiplex PCR; the TCRdb copy retains only in-frame clones and omits some. V and J calls and clone size are given by that table; D and trimming were obtained from the DNA. Of over 130,000 clones detected, 76% appear once; the ten largest clones hold 4.5%. This CDR3 comprises 16 residues. V shed 5 bases and J shed 0 bases, with 14 bases lying between them. Per germline, CDR1 SGHVS and CDR2 FQNEAQ. V and J are TRBV7-8 and TRBJ1-3; possibly TRBD1 for D (5 bases). The origin of this receptor is a woman of 80 years or more with active or convalescent COVID-19. Material for sequencing was peripheral blood. The CDR3, as DNA: TGTGCCAGCAGCCCCCGGACATTTCTCTCTGGAAACACCATATATTTT. Its translation is CASSPRTFLSGNTIYF.